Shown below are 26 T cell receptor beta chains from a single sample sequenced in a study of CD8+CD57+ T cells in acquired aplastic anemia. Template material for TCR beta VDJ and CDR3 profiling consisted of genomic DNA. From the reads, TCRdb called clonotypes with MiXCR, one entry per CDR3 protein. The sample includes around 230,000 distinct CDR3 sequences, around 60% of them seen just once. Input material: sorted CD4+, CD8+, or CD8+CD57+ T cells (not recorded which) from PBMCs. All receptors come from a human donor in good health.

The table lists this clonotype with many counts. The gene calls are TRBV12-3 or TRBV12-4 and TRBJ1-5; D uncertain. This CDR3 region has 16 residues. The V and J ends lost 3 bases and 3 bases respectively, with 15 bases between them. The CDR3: CASSFISWGNNQPQHF. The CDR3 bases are TGTGCCAGCAGTTTTATTTCCTGGGGTAACAATCAGCCCCAGCATTTT.

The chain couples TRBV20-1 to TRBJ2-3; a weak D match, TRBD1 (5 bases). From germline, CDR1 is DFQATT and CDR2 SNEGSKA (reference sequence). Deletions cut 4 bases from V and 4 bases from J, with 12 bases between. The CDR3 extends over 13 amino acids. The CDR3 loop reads CSATRQNSDTQYF. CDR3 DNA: TGCAGTGCTACCCGACAGAACTCAGATACGCAGTATTTT.

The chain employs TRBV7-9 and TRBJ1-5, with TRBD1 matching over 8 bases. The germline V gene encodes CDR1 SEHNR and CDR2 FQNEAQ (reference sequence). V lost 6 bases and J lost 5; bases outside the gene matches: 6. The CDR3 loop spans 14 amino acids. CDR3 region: CASSFGQGDQPQHF. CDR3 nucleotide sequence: TGTGCCAGCAGTTTTGGACAGGGAGATCAGCCCCAGCATTTT.

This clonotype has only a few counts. CDR3: CASSHIKRGVYEQYF. The CDR3 DNA is TGTGCCAGCAGCCACATAAAACGGGGCGTTTACGAGCAGTACTTC. The chain has TRBV12-3 or TRBV12-4 and TRBJ2-7; perhaps D is TRBD1 or TRBD2 (5 bases each). This CDR3 comprises 15 residues. Trimming removed 6 bases from V and 4 bases from J, with 19 bases in between.

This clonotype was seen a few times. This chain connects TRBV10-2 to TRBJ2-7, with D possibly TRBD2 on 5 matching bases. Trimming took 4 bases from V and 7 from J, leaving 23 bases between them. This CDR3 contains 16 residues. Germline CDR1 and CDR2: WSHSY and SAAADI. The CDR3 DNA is TGCGCCAGCAGTGCCAGCAGCTTACTCCGGGATCCAGAGCAGTACTTC. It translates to CASSASSLLRDPEQYF.

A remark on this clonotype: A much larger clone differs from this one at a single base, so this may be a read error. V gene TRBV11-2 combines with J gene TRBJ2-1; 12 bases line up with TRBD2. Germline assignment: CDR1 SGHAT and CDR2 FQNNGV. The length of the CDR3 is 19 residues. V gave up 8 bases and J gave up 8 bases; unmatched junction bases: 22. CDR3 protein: CASRGVGGSSGRAGYEQFF. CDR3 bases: TGTGCCAGCCGTGGGGTCGGGGGCTCTAGCGGGAGGGCCGGGTATGAGCAGTTCTTC. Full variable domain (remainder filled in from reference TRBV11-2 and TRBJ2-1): EAGVAQSPRYKIIEKRQSVAFWCNPISGHATLYWYQQILGQGPKLLIQFQNNGVVDDSQLPKDRFSAERLKGVDSTLKIQPAKLEDSAVYLCASRGVGGSSGRAGYEQFFGPGTRLTVL.

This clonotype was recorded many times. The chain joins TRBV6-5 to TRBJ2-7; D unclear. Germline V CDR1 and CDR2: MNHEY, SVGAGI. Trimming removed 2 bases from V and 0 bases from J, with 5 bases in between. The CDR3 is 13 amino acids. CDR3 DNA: TGTGCCAGCAGTTACGGGTACTCCTACGAGCAGTACTTC. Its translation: CASSYGYSYEQYF.

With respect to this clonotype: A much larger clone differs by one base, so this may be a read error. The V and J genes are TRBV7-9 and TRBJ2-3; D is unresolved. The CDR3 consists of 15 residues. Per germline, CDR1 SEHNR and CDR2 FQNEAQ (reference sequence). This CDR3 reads CASSPAGTDTDKQYF. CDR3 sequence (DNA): TGTGCCAGCAGCCCCGCCGGCACCGACACAGATAAGCAGTATTTT.

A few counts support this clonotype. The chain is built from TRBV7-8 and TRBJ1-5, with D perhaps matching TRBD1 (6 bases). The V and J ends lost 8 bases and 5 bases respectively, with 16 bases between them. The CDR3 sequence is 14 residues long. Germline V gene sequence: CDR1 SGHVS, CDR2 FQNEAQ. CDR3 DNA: TGTGCCAGCTCCGGAGGGGCAGGGGATCAGCCCCAGCATTTT. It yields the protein CASSGGAGDQPQHF.

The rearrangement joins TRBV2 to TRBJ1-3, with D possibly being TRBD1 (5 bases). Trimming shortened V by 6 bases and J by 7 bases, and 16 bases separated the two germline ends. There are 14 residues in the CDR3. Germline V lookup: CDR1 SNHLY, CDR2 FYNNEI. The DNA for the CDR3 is TGTGCCAGCAGCCTACGTGGCGGGGGGAACACCATATATTTT. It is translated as CASSLRGGGNTIYF.

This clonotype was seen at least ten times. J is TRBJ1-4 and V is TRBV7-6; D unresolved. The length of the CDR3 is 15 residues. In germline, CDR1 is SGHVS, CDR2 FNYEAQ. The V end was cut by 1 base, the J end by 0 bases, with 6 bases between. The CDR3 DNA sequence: TGTGCCAGCAGCTTAGAGGTGACAACTAATGAAAAACTGTTTTTT. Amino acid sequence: CASSLEVTTNEKLFF.

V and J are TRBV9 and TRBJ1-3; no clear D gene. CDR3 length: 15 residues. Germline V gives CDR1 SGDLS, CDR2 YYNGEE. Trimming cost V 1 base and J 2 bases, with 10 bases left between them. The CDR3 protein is CASSVSLRPGNTIYF. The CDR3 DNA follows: TGTGCCAGCAGCGTATCTCTTCGGCCTGGAAACACCATATATTTT.

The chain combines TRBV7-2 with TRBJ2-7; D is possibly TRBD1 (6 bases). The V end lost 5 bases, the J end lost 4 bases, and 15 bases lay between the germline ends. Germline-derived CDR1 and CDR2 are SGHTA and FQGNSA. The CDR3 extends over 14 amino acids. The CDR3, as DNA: TGTGCCAGCAGCACCTCGACAGGAGCGTACGAGCAGTACTTC. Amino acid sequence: CASSTSTGAYEQYF.

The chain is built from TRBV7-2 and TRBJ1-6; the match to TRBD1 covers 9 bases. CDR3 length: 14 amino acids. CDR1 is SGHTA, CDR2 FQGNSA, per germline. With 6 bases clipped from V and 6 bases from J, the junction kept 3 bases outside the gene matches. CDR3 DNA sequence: TGTGCCAGCAGATCACAGGGGGCTAATTCACCCCTCCACTTT. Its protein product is CASRSQGANSPLHF. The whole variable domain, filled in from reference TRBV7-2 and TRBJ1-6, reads GAGVSQSPSNKVTEKGKDVELRCDPISGHTALYWYRQSLGQGLEFLIYFQGNSAPDKSGLPSDRFSAERTGGSVSTLTIQRTQQEDSAVYLCASRSQGANSPLHFGNGTRLTVT.

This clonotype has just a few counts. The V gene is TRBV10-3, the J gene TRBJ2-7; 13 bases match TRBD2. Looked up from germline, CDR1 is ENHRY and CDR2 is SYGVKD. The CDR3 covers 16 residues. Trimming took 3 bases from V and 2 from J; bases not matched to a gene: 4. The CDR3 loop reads CAISDRGTSGAYEQYF. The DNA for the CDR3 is TGTGCCATCAGTGACAGAGGGACTAGCGGGGCCTACGAGCAGTACTTC.

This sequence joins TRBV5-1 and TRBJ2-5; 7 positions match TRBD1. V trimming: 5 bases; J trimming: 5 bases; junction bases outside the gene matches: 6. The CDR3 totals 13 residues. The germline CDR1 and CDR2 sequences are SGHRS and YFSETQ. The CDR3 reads CASRIQGPETQYF. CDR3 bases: TGCGCCAGCAGGATACAGGGGCCGGAGACCCAGTACTTC.

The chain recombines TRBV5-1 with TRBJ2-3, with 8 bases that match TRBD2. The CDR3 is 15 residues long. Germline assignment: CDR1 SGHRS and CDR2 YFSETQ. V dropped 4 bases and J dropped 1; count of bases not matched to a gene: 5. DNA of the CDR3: TGCGCCAGCAGCATAGGACTAGCAGGCACAGATACGCAGTATTTT. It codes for CASSIGLAGTDTQYF. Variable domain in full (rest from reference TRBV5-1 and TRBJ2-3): KAGVTQTPRYLIKTRGQQVTLSCSPISGHRSVSWYQQTPGQGLQFLFEYFSETQRNKGNFPGRFSGRQFSNSRSEMNVSTLELGDSALYLCASSIGLAGTDTQYFGPGTRLTVL.

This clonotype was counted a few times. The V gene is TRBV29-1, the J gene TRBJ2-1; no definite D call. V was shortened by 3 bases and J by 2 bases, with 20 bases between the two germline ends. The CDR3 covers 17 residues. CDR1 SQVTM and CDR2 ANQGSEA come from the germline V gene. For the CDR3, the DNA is TGCAGCGTTGACTCTCCTAGGACGTTGAGTGCCTACAATGAGCAGTTCTTC. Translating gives CSVDSPRTLSAYNEQFF.

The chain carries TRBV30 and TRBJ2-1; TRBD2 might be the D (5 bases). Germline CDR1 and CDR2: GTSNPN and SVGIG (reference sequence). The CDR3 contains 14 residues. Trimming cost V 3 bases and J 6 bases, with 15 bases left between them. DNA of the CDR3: TGTGCCTGGAGCCTTATGGCGGGTGTCAATGAGCAGTTCTTC. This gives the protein CAWSLMAGVNEQFF.

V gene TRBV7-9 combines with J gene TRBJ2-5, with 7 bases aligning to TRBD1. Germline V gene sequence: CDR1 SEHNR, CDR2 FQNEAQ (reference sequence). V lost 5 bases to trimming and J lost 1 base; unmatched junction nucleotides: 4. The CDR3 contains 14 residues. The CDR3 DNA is TGTGCCAGCAGCCCAAACAGGGGCCAAGAGACCCAGTACTTC. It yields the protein CASSPNRGQETQYF.

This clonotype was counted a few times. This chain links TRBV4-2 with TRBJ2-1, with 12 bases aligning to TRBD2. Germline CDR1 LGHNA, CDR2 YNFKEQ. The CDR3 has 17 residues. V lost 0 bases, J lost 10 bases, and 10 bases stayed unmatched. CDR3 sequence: CASSQEILAGGPREQFF. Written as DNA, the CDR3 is TGTGCCAGCAGCCAAGAAATTCTAGCGGGGGGGCCTAGGGAGCAGTTCTTC.

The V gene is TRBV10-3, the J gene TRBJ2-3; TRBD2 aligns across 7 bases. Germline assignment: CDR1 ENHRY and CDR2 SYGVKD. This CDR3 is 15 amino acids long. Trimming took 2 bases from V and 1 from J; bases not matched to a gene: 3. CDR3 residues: CAISELTSGTDTQYF. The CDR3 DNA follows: TGTGCCATCAGTGAGCTTACTAGCGGCACAGATACGCAGTATTTT.

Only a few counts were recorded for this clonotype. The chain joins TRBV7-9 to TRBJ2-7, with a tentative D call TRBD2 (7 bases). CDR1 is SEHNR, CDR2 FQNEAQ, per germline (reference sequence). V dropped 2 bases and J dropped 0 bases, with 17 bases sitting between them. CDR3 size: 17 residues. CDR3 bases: TGTGCCAGCAGCTTATCCTCGGGGGGCGGCTCCTCCTACGAGCAGTACTTC. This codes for CASSLSSGGGSSYEQYF.

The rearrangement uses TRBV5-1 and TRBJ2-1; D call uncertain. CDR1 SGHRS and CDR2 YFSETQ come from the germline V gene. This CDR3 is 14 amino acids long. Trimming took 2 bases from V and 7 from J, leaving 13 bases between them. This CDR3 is CASSLVPGVNEQFF. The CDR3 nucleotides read TGCGCCAGCAGCTTAGTCCCAGGTGTAAATGAGCAGTTCTTC.

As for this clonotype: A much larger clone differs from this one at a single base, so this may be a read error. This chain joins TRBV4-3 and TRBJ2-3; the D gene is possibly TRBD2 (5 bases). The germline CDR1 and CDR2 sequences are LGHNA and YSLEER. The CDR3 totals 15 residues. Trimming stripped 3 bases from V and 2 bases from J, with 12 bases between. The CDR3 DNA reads TGCGCCAGCAGCCAGGATTCGGGGTCCACAGATACGCAGTATTTT. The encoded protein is CASSQDSGSTDTQYF.

CDR3 sequence reads: CASSLGGRNSPLHF. For the CDR3, the DNA is TGTGCCAGCAGCTTGGGGGGCCGGAATTCACCCCTCCACTTT. The chain links TRBV7-2 to TRBJ1-6; weak D call: TRBD1 (6 bases). The CDR3 consists of 14 residues. Germline V gene sequence: CDR1 SGHTA, CDR2 FQGNSA. Deletions cut 3 bases from V and 7 bases from J, with 10 bases between.